The source of this T cell receptor (beta chain) is a study of CD8 T cells in Susac syndrome (dated by TCRdb to the late 2010s). About the full investigation: Among the Susac syndrome patients who were sequenced, clinically active disease was present in six and clinical remission was observed in fewer than 10. The study compared CD8+ T cell repertoire clonality among 12 healthy donors, roughly 14 Susac syndrome patients and around 16 multiple sclerosis patients. At blood withdrawal, Susac syndrome patients were either therapy-naive, taking corticosteroids (in some cases with IVIg as well), or taking IVIg alone. The study used repertoire sequencing to test whether antigen drove CD8+ T cell activation and differentiation in Susac syndrome.

The paper as a whole reports these results and caveats: Susac syndrome CD8+ repertoires showed clonal expansion, highest in CD8+ TEMRA cells and greater in clinically active than remitting patients. Over 15 Susac-specific public clones were identified in the total CD8+ repertoire, and five or six Susac-specific public clones were identified in the CD8+ TEMRA repertoire. The TCR sequencing and HLA analysis was acknowledged to have included a relatively small number of individuals.

High-throughput TCR beta sequencing profiled peripheral blood CD8+ and CD4+ T cells from healthy donors, Susac syndrome patients and multiple sclerosis patients. The Susac syndrome patients fulfilled recently defined diagnostic criteria for definite or probable disease. CD8+ TEMRA cells were enriched by FACS, while bulk CD8+ and CD4+ T cells were purified by magnetic negative isolation. Blood was collected in EDTA tubes and processed within 24 hours, with PBMCs isolated through density gradient centrifugation. PBMCs intended for TCR sequencing were frozen in liquid nitrogen and were later thawed in a 37 degrees C water bath. The sorted or isolated CD4+, CD8+ and CD8+ TEMRA cells reached a purity of at least 90%. V sheds 3 bases and J sheds 6 bases, leaving 8 bases between their ends. The CDR3 has 12 amino acids, counting the end cysteine and phenylalanine. Only the CDR3 portion is preserved as DNA: 36 bases, with reading frame beginning at the first base. CDR1 SGDLS and CDR2 YYNGEE are derived from the germline V gene.

RNA was extracted with the RNeasy kit and roughly 0.45 to 1 ug was reverse transcribed using random hexamers. The immunoSEQ multiplex PCR assay, which covers 54 Vbeta and 13 Jbeta segments, was used to amplify TCR beta CDR3 regions. PCR amplification bias was corrected by using a synthetic template baseline for primer optimization and computational correction. The published analysis was carried out like this. Reads were annotated to V, D and J genes per IMGT and analyzed with immunoSEQ Analyzer, keeping only productive sequences. Clonality was computed as one minus Shannon entropy normalized by log2 of the number of productive unique sequences. For each patient and control, public and private clones were evaluated among the 100 most prevalent clones. Clones were defined as Susac-specific when absent from the healthy and MS cohorts, from roughly 1,000 published viral clones and from other ImmuneACCESS disease sequences. TCRdb applied fastp at Q25 and MiXCR to the public reads, then kept only in-frame beta chains. Rows matching on CDR3 protein sequence are summarized as one entry with the most common DNA and genes. The authors' filters were not applied to this entry. For this sample the table gives 200,000 or so distinct CDR3 sequences, of which 85% to 95% were detected only once. The ten largest clones add up to around 0.16% of the sample.

About this clonotype: The clone's antigen remains unknown. Within one base of it there is no much larger clone, and no base qualities were kept.

The sequence came from a human donor with Susac syndrome. The rearrangement joined TRBV9 to TRBJ2-3; no D gene is confidently identified. Sequenced sample: CD8+ T cells from PBMCs. DNA sequence: TGTGCCAGCAGCGCCAAAGGGGATACGCAGTATTTT. The resulting protein is CASSAKGDTQYF.